This T cell receptor (beta chain) was profiled in a study of cytomegalovirus exposure and HLA in healthy donors. In its sample, this clone was seen once. The V gene lost 4 bases and the J gene lost 0 bases, with 11 bases spanning the gap. This CDR3 is 15 amino acids long. Germline loops: CDR1 SGHNT, CDR2 YYREEE (reference sequence). Profiling relied on immunoSEQ multiplex PCR, and the TCRdb table lists in-frame clones only, not all of them. The table has fewer than 250,000 clones, around nine tenths seen once. The clonotype originates from a man younger than 30 in good health and CMV-seronegative. V gene TRBV5-4 combines with J gene TRBJ1-5; possibly TRBD1 for D (5 bases). Source material: PBMCs. The CDR3 bases are TGTGCCAGCAGCCAAGGAGGGGATAGCAATCAGCCCCAGCATTTT. Translation gives CASSQGGDSNQPQHF.